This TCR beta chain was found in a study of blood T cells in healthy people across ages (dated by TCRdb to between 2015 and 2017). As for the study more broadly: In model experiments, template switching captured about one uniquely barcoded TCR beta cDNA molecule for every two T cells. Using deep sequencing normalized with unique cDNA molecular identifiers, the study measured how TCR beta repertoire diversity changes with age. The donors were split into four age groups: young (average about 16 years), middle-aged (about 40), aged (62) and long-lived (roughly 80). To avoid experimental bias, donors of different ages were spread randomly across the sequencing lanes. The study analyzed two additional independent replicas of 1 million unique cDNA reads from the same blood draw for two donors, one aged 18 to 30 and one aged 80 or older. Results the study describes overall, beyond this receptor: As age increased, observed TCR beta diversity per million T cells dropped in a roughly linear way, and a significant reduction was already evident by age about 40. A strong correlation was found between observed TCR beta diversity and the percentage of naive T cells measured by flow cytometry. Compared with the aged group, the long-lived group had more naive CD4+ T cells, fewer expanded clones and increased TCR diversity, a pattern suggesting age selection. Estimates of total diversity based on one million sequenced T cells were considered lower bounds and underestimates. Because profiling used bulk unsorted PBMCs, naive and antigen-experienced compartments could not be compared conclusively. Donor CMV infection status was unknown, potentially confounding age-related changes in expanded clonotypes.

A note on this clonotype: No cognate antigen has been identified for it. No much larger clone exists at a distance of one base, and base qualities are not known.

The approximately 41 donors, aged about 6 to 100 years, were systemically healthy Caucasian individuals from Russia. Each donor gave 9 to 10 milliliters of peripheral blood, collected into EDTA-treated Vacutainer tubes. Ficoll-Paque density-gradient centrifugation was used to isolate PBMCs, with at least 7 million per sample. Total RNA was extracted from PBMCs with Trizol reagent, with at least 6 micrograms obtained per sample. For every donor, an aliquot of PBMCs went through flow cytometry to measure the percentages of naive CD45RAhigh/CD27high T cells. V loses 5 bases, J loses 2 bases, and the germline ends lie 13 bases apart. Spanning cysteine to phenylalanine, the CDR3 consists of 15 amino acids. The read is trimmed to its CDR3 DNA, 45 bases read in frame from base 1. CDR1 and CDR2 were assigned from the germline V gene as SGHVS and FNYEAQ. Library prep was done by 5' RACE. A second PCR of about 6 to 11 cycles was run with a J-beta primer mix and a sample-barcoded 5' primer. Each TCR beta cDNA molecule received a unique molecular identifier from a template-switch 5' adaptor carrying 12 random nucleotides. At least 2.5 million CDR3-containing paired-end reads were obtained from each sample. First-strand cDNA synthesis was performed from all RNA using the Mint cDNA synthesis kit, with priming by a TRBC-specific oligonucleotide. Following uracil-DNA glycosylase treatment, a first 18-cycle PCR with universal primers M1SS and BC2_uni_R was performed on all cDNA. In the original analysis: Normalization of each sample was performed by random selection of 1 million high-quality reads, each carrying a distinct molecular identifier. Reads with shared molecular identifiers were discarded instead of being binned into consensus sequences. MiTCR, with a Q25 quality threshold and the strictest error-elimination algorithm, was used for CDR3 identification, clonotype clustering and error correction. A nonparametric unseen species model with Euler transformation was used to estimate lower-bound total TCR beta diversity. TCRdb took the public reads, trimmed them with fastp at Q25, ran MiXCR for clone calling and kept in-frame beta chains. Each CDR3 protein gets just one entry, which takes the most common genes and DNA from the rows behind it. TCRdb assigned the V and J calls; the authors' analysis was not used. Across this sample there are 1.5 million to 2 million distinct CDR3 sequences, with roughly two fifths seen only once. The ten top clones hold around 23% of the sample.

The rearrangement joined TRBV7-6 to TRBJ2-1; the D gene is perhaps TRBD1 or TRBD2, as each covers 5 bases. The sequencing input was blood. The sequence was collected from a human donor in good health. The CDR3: CASSIGTPPYNEQFF. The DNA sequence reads TGTGCCAGCAGCATCGGGACCCCACCCTACAATGAGCAGTTCTTC.